The text below deals with one T cell receptor beta chain. Its cognate antigen is unknown. Germline CDR1 reads MNHNS; CDR2 reads SASEGT. Unmatched junction bases numbered 9, after V lost 2 bases and J lost 10 bases. CDR3 length: 15 amino acids. Sample treatment: roughly 19 received Ad26.COV2.S at low or high dose, single or two shots; several received placebo; per-sample allocation not given. The investigators took samples on day 63 after the first vaccine or placebo injection. TCRdb's table, derived via immunoSEQ multiplex PCR, lists solely in-frame clones and lacks some. The sample lists roughly 410,000 clones, about four fifths occurring once. This sample is drawn from a study of Ad26.COV2.S vaccination and SARS-CoV-2 variants. Findings of the study overall: CD8+ and CD4+ T cells specific for spike reportedly responded with substantial breadth after vaccination.

The genes are TRBV6-1 and TRBJ2-1, with 9 bases matching TRBD2. This receptor was taken from a person aged 18-60 years who received the Ad26.COV2.S COVID-19 vaccine or a placebo. The starting material was peripheral blood, obtained in a trial of Ad26.COV2.S vaccine versus placebo. The CDR3 coding sequence is TGTGCCAGCAGTGAATTAGCGGGAGTAGGCTCCGAGCAGTTCTTC. Translated, it gives CASSELAGVGSEQFF.